This paragraph reports one T cell receptor (beta chain). Antigen specificity is unknown. This record belongs to a study of neoadjuvant nivolumab and ipilimumab in lung cancer. Sequencing was performed with immunoSEQ multiplex PCR; in TCRdb, only in-frame clones are kept and a portion is missing. The sample carries some 43,000 clones, around 89% recorded once. Overall study results and limits: Compared with tumor-adjacent uninvolved lung, resected tumors showed greater richness and clonality. Only two of four nivolumab-treated tumors gained richness and clonality by surgery. Pretherapy blood TCR richness correlated positively with resected tumor richness.

The CDR3 spans 14 residues. CDR1 and CDR2 from the germline V gene are SGHAT and FQNNGV. With 4 bases removed from V and 4 bases from J, the gap between germline ends came to 11 bases. The V call is TRBV11-2, the J call TRBJ1-3; no firm D call. This receptor was identified in an adult with non-small cell lung cancer. Some clones in this sample may be carry-over from other donors' samples. The sequencing here drew on blood, taken before neoadjuvant nivolumab, alone or with ipilimumab. CDR3 bases: TGTGCCAGCAGCTCTCAGACGGAAGGAAACACCATATATTTT. Its translation: CASSSQTEGNTIYF.